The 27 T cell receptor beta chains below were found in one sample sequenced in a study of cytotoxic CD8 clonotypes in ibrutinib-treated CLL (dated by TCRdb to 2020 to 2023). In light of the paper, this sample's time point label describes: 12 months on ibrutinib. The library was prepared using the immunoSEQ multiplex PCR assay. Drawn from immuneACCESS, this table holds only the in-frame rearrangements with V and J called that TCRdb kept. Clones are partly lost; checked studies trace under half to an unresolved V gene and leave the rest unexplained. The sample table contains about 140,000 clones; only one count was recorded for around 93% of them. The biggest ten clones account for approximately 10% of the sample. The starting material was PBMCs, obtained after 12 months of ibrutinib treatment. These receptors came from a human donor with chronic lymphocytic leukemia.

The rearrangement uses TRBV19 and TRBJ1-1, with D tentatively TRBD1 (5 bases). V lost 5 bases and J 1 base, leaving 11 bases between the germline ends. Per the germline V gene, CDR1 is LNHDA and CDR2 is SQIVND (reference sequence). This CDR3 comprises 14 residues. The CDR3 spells CASSPGGWNTEAFF. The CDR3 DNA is TGTGCCAGTAGTCCCGGGGGTTGGAACACTGAAGCTTTCTTT.

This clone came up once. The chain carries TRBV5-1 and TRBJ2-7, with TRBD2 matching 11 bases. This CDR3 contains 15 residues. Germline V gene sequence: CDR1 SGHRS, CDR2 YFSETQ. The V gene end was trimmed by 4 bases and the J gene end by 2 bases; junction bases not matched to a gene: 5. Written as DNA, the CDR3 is TGCGCCAGCAGCCCCACTAGCGGGGGAACCTACGAGCAGTACTTC. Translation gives CASSPTSGGTYEQYF.

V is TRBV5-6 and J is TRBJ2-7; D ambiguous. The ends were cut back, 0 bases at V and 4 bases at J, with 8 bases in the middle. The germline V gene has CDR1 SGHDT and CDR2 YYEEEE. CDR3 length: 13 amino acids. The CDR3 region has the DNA TGTGCCAGCAGCTTGGGGGTGGGTTACGAGCAGTACTTC. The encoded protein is CASSLGVGYEQYF. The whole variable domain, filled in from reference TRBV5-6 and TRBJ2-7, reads DAGVTQSPTHLIKTRGQQVTLRCSPKSGHDTVSWYQQALGQGPQFIFQYYEEEERQRGNFPDRFSGHQFPNYSSELNVNALLLGDSALYLCASSLGVGYEQYFGPGTRLTVT.

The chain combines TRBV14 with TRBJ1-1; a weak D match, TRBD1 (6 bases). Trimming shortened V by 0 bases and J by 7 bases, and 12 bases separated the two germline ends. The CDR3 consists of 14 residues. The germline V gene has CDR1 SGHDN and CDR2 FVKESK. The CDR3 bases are TGTGCCAGCAGCCAAGATCTCGGGACACTTGAAGCTTTCTTT. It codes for CASSQDLGTLEAFF.

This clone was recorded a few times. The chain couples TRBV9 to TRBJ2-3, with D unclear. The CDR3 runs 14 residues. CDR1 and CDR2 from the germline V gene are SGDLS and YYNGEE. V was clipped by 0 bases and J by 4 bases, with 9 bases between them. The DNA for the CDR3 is TGTGCCAGCAGCGTAGAGTCCCAGGCAGATACGCAGTATTTT. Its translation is CASSVESQADTQYF. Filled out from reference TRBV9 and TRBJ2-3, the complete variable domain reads DSGVTQTPKHLITATGQRVTLRCSPRSGDLSVYWYQQSLDQGLQFLIQYYNGEERAKGNILERFSAQQFPDLHSELNLSSLELGDSALYFCASSVESQADTQYFGPGTRLTVL.

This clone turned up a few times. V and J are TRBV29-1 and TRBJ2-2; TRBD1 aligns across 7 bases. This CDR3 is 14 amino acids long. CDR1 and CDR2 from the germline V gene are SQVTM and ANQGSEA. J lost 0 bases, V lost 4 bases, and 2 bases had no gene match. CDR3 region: CSVGGTANTGELFF. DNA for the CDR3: TGCAGCGTTGGGGGGACAGCGAACACCGGGGAGCTGTTTTTT.

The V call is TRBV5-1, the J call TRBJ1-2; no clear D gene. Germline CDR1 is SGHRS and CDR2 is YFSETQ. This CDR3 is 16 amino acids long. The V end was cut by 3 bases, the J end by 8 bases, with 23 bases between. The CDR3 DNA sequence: TGCGCCAGCAGCTCGCCCGGGGAGGGTATCGTGGGAGGCTACACCTTC. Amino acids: CASSSPGEGIVGGYTF.

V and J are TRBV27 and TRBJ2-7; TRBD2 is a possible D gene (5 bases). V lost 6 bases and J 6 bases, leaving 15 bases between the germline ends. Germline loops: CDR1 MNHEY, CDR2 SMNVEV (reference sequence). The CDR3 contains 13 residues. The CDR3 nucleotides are TGTGCCAGCAGGCGACTAATAACGGGCGAGCAGTACTTC. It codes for CASRRLITGEQYF.

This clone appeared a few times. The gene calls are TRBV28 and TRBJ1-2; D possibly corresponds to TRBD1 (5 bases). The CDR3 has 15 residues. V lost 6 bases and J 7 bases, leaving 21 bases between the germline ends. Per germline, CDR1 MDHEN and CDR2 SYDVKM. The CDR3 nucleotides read TGTGCCAGCAGCCTCATGGGGGGAAAGGGATCTGGCTACACCTTC. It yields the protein CASSLMGGKGSGYTF.

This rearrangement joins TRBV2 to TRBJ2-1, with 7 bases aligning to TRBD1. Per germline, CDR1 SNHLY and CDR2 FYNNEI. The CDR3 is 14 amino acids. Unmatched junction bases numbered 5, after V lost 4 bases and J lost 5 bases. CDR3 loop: CASSGQGGDNEQFF. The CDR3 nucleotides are TGTGCCAGCAGTGGACAGGGTGGAGACAATGAGCAGTTCTTC.

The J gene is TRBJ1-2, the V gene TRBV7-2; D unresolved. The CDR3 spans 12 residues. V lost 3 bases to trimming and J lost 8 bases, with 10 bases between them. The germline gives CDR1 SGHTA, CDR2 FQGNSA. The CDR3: CASSFSVEGYTF. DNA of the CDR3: TGTGCCAGCAGCTTTTCCGTGGAAGGCTACACCTTC.

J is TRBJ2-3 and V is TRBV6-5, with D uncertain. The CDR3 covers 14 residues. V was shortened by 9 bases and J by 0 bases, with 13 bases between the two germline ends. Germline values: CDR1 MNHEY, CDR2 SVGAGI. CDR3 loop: CASGFSQSTDTQYF. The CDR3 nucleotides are TGTGCCAGTGGCTTTAGCCAAAGCACAGATACGCAGTATTTT.

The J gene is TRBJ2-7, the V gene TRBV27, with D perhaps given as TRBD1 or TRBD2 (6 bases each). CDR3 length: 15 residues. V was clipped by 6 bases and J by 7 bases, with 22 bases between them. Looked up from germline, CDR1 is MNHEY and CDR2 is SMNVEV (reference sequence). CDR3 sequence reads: CASSSSGGFPGEQYF. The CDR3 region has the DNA TGTGCCAGCAGCTCGTCCGGGGGCTTTCCCGGAGAGCAGTACTTC.

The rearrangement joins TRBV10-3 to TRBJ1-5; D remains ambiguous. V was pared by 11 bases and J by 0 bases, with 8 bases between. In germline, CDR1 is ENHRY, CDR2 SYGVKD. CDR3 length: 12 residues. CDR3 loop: CAASNSNQPQHF. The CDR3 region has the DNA TGTGCCGCGTCAAATAGCAATCAGCCCCAGCATTTT.

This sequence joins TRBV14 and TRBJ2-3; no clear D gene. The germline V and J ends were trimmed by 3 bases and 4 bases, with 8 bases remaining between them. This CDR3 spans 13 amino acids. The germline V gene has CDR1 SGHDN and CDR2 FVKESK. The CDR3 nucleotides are TGTGCCAGCAGCCAGGCAAGGCCAGATACGCAGTATTTT. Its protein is CASSQARPDTQYF.

DNA for the CDR3: TGTGCCAGCAGCTTGAATCCTCTGGCTGGAAACACCATATATTTT. Protein product: CASSLNPLAGNTIYF. The chain uses TRBV5-6 and TRBJ1-3; the D is unclear. V was cut by 1 base and J by 2 bases, with 10 bases left in between. The CDR3 is 15 residues long. Germline assignment: CDR1 SGHDT and CDR2 YYEEEE.

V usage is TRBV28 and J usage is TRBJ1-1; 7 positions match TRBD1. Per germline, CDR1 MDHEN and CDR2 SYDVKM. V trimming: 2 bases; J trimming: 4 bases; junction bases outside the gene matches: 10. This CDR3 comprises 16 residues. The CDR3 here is CASSLMLTGLGTEAFF. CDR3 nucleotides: TGTGCCAGCAGTTTAATGTTGACAGGGTTGGGCACTGAAGCTTTCTTT.

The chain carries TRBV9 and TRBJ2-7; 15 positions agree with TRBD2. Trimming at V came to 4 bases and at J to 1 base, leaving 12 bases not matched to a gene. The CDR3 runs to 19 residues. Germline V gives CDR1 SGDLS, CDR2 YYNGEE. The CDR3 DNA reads TGTGCCAGCAGCCCGGGACTAGCGGGAGGAGTGAATGTGTCCTACGAGCAGTACTTC. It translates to CASSPGLAGGVNVSYEQYF.

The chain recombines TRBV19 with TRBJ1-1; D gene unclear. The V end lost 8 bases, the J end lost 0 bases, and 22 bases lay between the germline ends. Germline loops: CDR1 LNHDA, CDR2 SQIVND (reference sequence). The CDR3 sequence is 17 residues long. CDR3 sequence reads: CASPPPQPRDMNTEAFF. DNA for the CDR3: TGTGCCAGTCCACCCCCCCAGCCCAGAGACATGAACACTGAAGCTTTCTTT.

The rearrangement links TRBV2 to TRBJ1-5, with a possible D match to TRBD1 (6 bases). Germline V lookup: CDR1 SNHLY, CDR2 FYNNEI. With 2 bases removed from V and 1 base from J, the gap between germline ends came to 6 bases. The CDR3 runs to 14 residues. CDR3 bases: TGTGCCAGCAGTGAACAGGGGAGCAATCAGCCCCAGCATTTT. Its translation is CASSEQGSNQPQHF.

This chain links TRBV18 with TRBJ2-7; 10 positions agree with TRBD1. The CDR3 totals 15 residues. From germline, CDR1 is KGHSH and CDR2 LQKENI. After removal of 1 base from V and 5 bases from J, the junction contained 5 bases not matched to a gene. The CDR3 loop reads CASSPRQGAVDEQYF. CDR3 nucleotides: TGTGCCAGCTCACCACGACAGGGGGCTGTCGACGAGCAGTACTTC.

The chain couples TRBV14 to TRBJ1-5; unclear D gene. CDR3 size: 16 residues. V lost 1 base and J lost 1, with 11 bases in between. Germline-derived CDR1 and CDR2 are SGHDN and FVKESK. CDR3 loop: CASSQGGVGSNQPQHF. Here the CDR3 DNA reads TGTGCCAGCAGCCAAGGCGGGGTGGGGAGCAATCAGCCCCAGCATTTT. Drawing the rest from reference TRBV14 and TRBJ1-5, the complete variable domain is EAGVTQFPSHSVIEKGQTVTLRCDPISGHDNLYWYRRVMGKEIKFLLHFVKESKQDESGMPNNRFLAERTGGTYSTLKVQPAELEDSGVYFCASSQGGVGSNQPQHFGDGTRLSIL.

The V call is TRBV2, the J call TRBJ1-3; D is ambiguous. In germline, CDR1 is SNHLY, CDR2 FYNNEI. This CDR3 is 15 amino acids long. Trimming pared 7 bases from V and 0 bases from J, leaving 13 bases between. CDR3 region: CASTPRSSSGNTIYF. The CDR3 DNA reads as TGTGCCAGCACCCCTCGTAGTAGCTCTGGAAACACCATATATTTT.

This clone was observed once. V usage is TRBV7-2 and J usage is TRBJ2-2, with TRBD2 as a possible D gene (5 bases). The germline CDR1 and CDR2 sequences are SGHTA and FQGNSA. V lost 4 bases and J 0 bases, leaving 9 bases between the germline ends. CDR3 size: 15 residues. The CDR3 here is CASSSEGTNTGELFF. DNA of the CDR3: TGTGCCAGCAGCTCCGAGGGAACGAACACCGGGGAGCTGTTTTTT.

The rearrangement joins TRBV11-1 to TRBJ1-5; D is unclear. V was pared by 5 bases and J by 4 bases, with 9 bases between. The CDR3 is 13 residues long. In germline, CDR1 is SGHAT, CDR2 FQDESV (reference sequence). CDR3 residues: CASSIEENQPQHF. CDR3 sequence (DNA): TGTGCCAGCAGCATAGAAGAGAATCAGCCCCAGCATTTT.

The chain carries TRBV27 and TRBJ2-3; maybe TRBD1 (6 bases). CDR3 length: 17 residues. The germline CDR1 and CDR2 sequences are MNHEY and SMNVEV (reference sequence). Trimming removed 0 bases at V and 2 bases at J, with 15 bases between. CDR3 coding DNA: TGTGCCAGCAGTTTATCGCCCCGAGGGGGATACACAGATACGCAGTATTTT. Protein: CASSLSPRGGYTDTQYF.

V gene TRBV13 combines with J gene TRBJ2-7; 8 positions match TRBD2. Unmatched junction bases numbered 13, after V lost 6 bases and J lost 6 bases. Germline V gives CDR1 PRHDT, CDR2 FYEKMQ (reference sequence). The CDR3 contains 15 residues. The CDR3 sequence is CASRSSRTSNPEQYF. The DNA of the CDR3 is TGTGCCAGCAGATCGAGTAGGACTAGCAACCCCGAGCAGTACTTC. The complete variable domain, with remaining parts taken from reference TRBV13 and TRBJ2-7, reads AAGVIQSPRHLIKEKRETATLKCYPIPRHDTVYWYQQGPGQDPQFLISFYEKMQSDKGSIPDRFSAQQFSDYHSELNMSSLELGDSALYFCASRSSRTSNPEQYFGPGTRLTVT.